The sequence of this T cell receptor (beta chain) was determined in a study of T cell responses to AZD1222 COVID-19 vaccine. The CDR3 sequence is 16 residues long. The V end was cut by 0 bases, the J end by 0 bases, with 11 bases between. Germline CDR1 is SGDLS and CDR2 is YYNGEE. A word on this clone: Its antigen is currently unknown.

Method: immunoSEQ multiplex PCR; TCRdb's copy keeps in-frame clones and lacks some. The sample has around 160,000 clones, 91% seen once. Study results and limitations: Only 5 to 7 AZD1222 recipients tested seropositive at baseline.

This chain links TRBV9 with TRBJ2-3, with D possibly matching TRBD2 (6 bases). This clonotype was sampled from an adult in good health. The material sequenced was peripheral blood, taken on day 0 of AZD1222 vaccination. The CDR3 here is CASSVVGGLSTDTQYF. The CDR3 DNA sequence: TGTGCCAGCAGCGTAGTCGGGGGATTAAGCACAGATACGCAGTATTTT.